This T cell receptor beta chain was sequenced for a study of blood T cell repertoires in COVID-19. The CDR3 extends over 20 amino acids. Germline CDR1 and CDR2: LNHDA and SQIVND (reference sequence). V shed 0 bases and J shed 5 bases, with 28 bases lying between them. Profiling relied on immunoSEQ multiplex PCR, and the TCRdb table lists in-frame clones only, not all of them. The sample holds roughly 230,000 clones, more than 70% seen once. The sample consisted of peripheral blood. The origin of this receptor is a man in his forties or fifties with active or convalescent COVID-19. This chain joins TRBV19 and TRBJ1-2; no clear D gene. The CDR3 nucleotides read TGTGCCAGTAGTATAGACACGCCCCGACTACTCTCCGGCTTAATTTATGGCTACACCTTC. Translation: CASSIDTPRLLSGLIYGYTF.